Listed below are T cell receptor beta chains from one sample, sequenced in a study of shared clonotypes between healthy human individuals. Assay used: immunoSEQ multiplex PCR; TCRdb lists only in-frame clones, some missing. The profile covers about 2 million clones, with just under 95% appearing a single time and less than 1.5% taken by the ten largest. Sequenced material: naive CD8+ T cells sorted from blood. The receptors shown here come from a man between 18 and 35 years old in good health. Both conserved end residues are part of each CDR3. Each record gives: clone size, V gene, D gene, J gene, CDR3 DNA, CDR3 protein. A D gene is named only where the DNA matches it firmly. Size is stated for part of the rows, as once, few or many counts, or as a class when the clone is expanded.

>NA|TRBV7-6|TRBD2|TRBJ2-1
TGTGCCAGCAGCCCAGGGGCTAGCGGGAGCCATGAGCAGTTCTTC
CASSPGASGSHEQFF
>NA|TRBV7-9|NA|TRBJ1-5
TGTGCCAGCAGTAACACAGAGGGCAATCAGCCCCAGCATTTT
CASSNTEGNQPQHF
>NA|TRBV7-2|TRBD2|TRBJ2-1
TGTGCCAGCAGCTTCTTAGCGGGAGTGTACAATGAGCAGTTCTTC
CASSFLAGVYNEQFF
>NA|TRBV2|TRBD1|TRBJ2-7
TGTGCCAGCTCCGGGGACAGGGGGTACGAGCAGTACTTC
CASSGDRGYEQYF
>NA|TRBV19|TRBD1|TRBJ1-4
TGTGCCAGTAGTACCGGCCGGGACAGCTTTAATGAAAAACTGTTTTTT
CASSTGRDSFNEKLFF
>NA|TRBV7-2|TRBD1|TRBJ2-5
TGTGCCAGCAGCCTCGGGACAGCTCAAGAGACCCAGTACTTC
CASSLGTAQETQYF
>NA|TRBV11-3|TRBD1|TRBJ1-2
TGTGCCAGCAGCACCCAGGACAGGGTGGGAATCTATGGCTACACCTTC
CASSTQDRVGIYGYTF
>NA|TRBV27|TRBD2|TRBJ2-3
TGTGCCAGCAGTCCTGCTAGCGGGGAAGTCACAGATACGCAGTATTTT
CASSPASGEVTDTQYF
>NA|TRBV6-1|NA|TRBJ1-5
TGTGCCAGCAGTCTAATCGAGGATCAGCCCCAGCATTTT
CASSLIEDQPQHF
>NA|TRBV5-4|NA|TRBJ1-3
TGTGCCAGCAGCTACCAGGGTGGCTCTGGAAACACCATATATTTT
CASSYQGGSGNTIYF
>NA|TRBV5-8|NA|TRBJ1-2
TGTGCCAGCAGCTTTAAAAACACCTTC
CASSFKNTF
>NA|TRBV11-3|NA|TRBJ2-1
TGTGCCAGCAGCGGACTCGAAAATGAGCAGTTCTTC
CASSGLENEQFF
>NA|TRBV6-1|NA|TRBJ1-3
TGTGCCAGCAGTGAAGTGGGCGTAAACACCATATATTTT
CASSEVGVNTIYF
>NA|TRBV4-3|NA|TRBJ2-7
TGCGCCAGCAGCCAAGACAGGGGCTCCTACGAGCAGTACTTC
CASSQDRGSYEQYF
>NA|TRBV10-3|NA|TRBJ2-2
TGTGCCATCAGGGGTGGTACCGGGGAGCTGTTTTTT
CAIRGGTGELFF
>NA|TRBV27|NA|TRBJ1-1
TGTGCCAGCAGTTTAGAGGGCGGGGGAAACACTGAAGCTTTCTTT
CASSLEGGGNTEAFF
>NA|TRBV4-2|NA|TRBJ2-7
TGTGCCAGCAGCCCCAGGGCTGAGGGGCGGTACGAGCAGTACTTC
CASSPRAEGRYEQYF
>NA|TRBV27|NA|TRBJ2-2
TGTGCCAGCAGTTTAGGAGTCTCCGGGGAGCTGTTTTTT
CASSLGVSGELFF
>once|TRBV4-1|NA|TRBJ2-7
TGCGCCAGCAGCCAAGAAAGAGGCGGACTCACGTTCCACTACGAGCAGTACTTC
CASSQERGGLTFHYEQYF
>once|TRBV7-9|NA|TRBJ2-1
TGTGCCAGCAGCTTTAAAGTGGGACCTGCCTACAATGAGCAGTTCTTC
CASSFKVGPAYNEQFF
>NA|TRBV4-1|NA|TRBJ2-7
TGCGCCAGCAGCCAAAAACAGGGAAACTACGAGCAGTACTTC
CASSQKQGNYEQYF
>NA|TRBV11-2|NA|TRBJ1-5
TGTGCCAGCAGCTCGACTGGGCCCCCTCAGCCCCAGCATTTT
CASSSTGPPQPQHF
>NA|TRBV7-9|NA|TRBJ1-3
TGTGCCAGCAGCTTAGCGCTGGGGAGATACACCTCTGGAAACACCATATATTTT
CASSLALGRYTSGNTIYF
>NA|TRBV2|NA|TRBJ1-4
TGTGCCAGCAGTGAGACGGAATCTAATGAAAAACTGTTTTTT
CASSETESNEKLFF
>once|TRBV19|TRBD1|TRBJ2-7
TGTGCCAGTAGTATCGGACAGGGGGCGAACGAGCAGTACTTC
CASSIGQGANEQYF
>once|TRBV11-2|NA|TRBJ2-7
TGTGCCAGCAGCTTAGTTGGCGACAGCCCCTACGAGCAGTACTTC
CASSLVGDSPYEQYF
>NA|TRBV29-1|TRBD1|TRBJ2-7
TGCAGCGTCGCCGGACAGGGCTACGAGCAGTACTTC
CSVAGQGYEQYF
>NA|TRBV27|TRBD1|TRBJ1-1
TGTGCCAGCAGTTACAGGGGACCTAACACTGAAGCTTTCTTT
CASSYRGPNTEAFF
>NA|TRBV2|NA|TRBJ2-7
TGTGCCAGCAGTGAATCGTCAGGACCTACCTACGAGCAGTACTTC
CASSESSGPTYEQYF